The rows below give T cell receptor beta chains drawn from one sample of a study of cytomegalovirus exposure and HLA in healthy donors. Clones were sequenced by immunoSEQ multiplex PCR, and TCRdb holds only the in-frame ones, with some missing. The sample table includes roughly 190,000 clones. The sequenced sample was PBMCs. These receptors were taken from a woman between 18 and 29 years old in good health and CMV-seropositive. Each CDR3 is given with its conserved first and last residue. D genes are given only for firm matches.

TRBJ1-1 | TRBV2 | - | CASARSRQGGHTEAFF | TGTGCCAGTGCTAGGAGTCGGCAGGGAGGACACACTGAAGCTTTCTTT
TRBJ2-5 | TRBV5-1 | TRBD2 | CASSYGLAGETQYF | TGCGCCAGCAGCTATGGACTAGCAGGAGAGACCCAGTACTTC
TRBJ2-3 | TRBV5-4 | TRBD2 | CASSFKTSGGPADTQYF | TGTGCCAGCAGCTTCAAGACTAGCGGGGGGCCCGCGGATACGCAGTATTTT
TRBJ1-6 | TRBV7-2 | - | CASSLVERSPLHF | TGTGCCAGCAGCTTAGTGGAGAGATCACCCCTCCACTTT
TRBJ1-1 | TRBV5-4 | - | CASSLAPDTEAFF | TGTGCCAGCAGCTTGGCCCCCGACACTGAAGCTTTCTTT
TRBJ2-2 | TRBV6-6 | - | CASSYSDGKLFF | TGTGCCAGCAGTTATTCCGACGGGAAGCTGTTTTTT
TRBJ2-1 | TRBV10-3 | - | CAISEPGTPYSYNEQFF | TGTGCCATCAGTGAGCCCGGGACTCCCTACTCCTACAATGAGCAGTTCTTC
TRBJ1-2 | TRBV2 | TRBD1 | CARKTGGAIHYGYTF | TGTGCCAGAAAGACAGGGGGCGCGATCCACTATGGCTACACCTTC
TRBJ2-5 | TRBV7-2 | - | CASSLDGGGSGETQYF | TGTGCCAGCAGCTTAGATGGGGGGGGCTCGGGAGAGACCCAGTACTTC
TRBJ2-7 | TRBV19 | TRBD1 | CASGDSYWQYF | TGTGCCAGTGGGGACAGCTACTGGCAGTACTTC
TRBJ1-1 | TRBV7-9 | - | CASSLDRVNTEAFF | TGTGCCAGCAGCTTAGACAGGGTGAACACTGAAGCCTTCTTT
TRBJ1-2 | TRBV6-6 | TRBD1 | CASSPGQIGYTF | TGTGCCAGCAGTCCGGGACAGATCGGCTACACCTTC
TRBJ1-2 | TRBV27 | TRBD1 | CASSLRAGGYGYTF | TGTGCCAGCAGTTTAAGGGCAGGGGGCTACGGCTACACCTTC
TRBJ2-3 | TRBV5-1 | TRBD1 | CASSDSSLGTGRSTDTQYF | TGCGCCAGCAGCGATTCCTCCCTTGGGACAGGGCGAAGCACAGATACGCAGTATTTT
TRBJ2-2 | TRBV4-3 | - | CASSQDGRYTGELFF | TGCGCCAGCAGCCAAGATGGCAGATACACCGGGGAGCTGTTTTTT
TRBJ1-5 | TRBV18 | - | CASSPFVQEEGPQHF | TGTGCCAGCTCACCATTCGTCCAGGAAGAGGGGCCCCAGCATTTT
TRBJ1-3 | TRBV12-5 | TRBD1 | CASGIQGATGNTIYF | TGTGCTAGTGGTATACAGGGGGCGACGGGAAACACCATATATTTT
TRBJ2-2 | TRBV10-3 | TRBD2 | CAISWTSGGTNTGELFF | TGTGCCATCAGTTGGACTAGCGGGGGGACTAACACCGGGGAGCTGTTTTTT
TRBJ2-1 | TRBV7-9 | - | CAVDPRARVVYSNEQFF | TGTGCCGTAGACCCTAGGGCCAGGGTGGTTTATAGCAATGAGCAGTTCTTC